The 25 T cell receptor beta chains below come from one sample, sequenced in a study of response to subunit inactivated influenza vaccine (dated by TCRdb to the late 2010s). Libraries were made using RT-PCR. Sequencer: Illumina HiSeq 2500. The raw public reads went through TCRdb reprocessing: fastp at Q25, MiXCR clone calling, in-frame beta chains kept. Each CDR3 protein appears once, grouped with its most common genes and DNA. The sample has hundreds of thousands of distinct CDR3 sequences on record, 15% to 19% of them singletons. Of the sample, 11% is held by the ten largest clones. This material consisted of PBMCs from blood, taken about 13 days after vaccination. Every receptor here comes from a man aged 45 to 65 who received an inactivated influenza vaccine. Donor details come from another sample of the same person, matched by shared clones.

A few counts support this clonotype. The J gene is TRBJ2-1, the V gene TRBV5-1, with 10 positions matching TRBD1. After removal of 2 bases from V and 4 bases from J, the junction contained 3 bases not matched to a gene. CDR1 is SGHRS, CDR2 YFSETQ, per germline. This CDR3 region has 15 residues. The DNA for the CDR3 is TGCGCCAGCAGCTTTCGGACAGGGGGGTACAATGAGCAGTTCTTC. Its translation: CASSFRTGGYNEQFF. Full variable domain (rest looked up from reference TRBV5-1 and TRBJ2-1): KAGVTQTPRYLIKTRGQQVTLSCSPISGHRSVSWYQQTPGQGLQFLFEYFSETQRNKGNFPGRFSGRQFSNSRSEMNVSTLELGDSALYLCASSFRTGGYNEQFFGPGTRLTVL.

The chain uses TRBV29-1 and TRBJ1-3, with 10 bases identical to TRBD1. Germline CDR1 and CDR2: SQVTM and ANQGSEA. The CDR3 is 16 residues long. Unmatched junction bases numbered 11, after V lost 6 bases and J lost 3 bases. The CDR3: CSVRADRGPNGNTIYF. In nucleotides, the CDR3 is TGCAGCGTGCGGGCCGACAGGGGGCCTAATGGAAACACCATATATTTT. The full variable domain, completed using reference TRBV29-1 and TRBJ1-3, is SAVISQKPSRDICQRGTSLTIQCQVDSQVTMMFWYRQQPGQSLTLIATANQGSEATYESGFVIDKFPISRPNLTFSTLTVSNMSPEDSSIYLCSVRADRGPNGNTIYFGEGSWLTVV.

In this sample, this clonotype turned up a few times. The genes are TRBV28 and TRBJ2-1; TRBD1 is a possible D gene (5 bases). In germline, CDR1 is MDHEN, CDR2 SYDVKM. V was clipped by 2 bases and J by 4 bases, with 12 bases between them. The CDR3 is 15 amino acids. The CDR3 coding sequence is TGTGCCAGCAGTTTACTGATAGGGGATTACAATGAGCAGTTCTTC. The encoded protein is CASSLLIGDYNEQFF.

The chain uses TRBV20-1 and TRBJ1-1; 9 nucleotides agree with TRBD1. Germline CDR1 DFQATT, CDR2 SNEGSKA (reference sequence). V gave up 2 bases and J gave up 4 bases; unmatched junction bases: 5. The CDR3 is made up of 14 amino acids. CDR3: CSARSMTGGTEAFF. The CDR3 coding sequence is TGCAGTGCTAGATCAATGACAGGGGGCACTGAAGCTTTCTTT.

This clonotype was seen a few times. The chain uses TRBV6-2 or TRBV6-3 and TRBJ1-1, with D hard to call. Germline values: CDR1 MNHEY, CDR2 SVGEGT. This CDR3 contains 14 residues. V was cut by 6 bases and J by 0 bases, with 11 bases left in between. CDR3: CASRLGIMNTEAFF. In nucleotides, the CDR3 is TGTGCCAGCAGGCTTGGTATCATGAACACTGAAGCTTTCTTT.

A note on this clonotype: The junction departs from germline at one end; a sequencing error may be responsible. V is TRBV4-2 and J is TRBJ1-2; unclear D gene. This CDR3 has 13 residues. CDR1 and CDR2 (germline): LGHNA, YNFKEQ. The CDR3 sequence is CAISPWTAYGYTF. The CDR3 nucleotides read TGTGCCATCAGCCCTTGGACGGCCTATGGCTACACCTTC.

The chain is built from TRBV4-1 and TRBJ2-3; 7 bases are shared with TRBD1. J gave up 1 base and V 4 bases, and 14 bases lay outside the gene matches. This CDR3 spans 18 amino acids. In germline, CDR1 is MGHRA, CDR2 YSYEKL. The CDR3 sequence: CASSLDHGTVARTDTQYF. CDR3 nucleotides: TGCGCCAGCAGCCTAGACCACGGGACAGTGGCCCGCACAGATACGCAGTATTTT.

The chain couples TRBV5-1 to TRBJ1-2, with TRBD1 matching over 8 bases. The CDR3 totals 12 residues. Trimming cost V 4 bases and J 6 bases; bases outside gene matches: 2. Per the germline V gene, CDR1 is SGHRS and CDR2 is YFSETQ. CDR3 sequence (DNA): TGCGCCAGCAGCATGGACAGGGATGGCTACACCTTC. Translating gives CASSMDRDGYTF.

The chain employs TRBV12-3 or TRBV12-4 and TRBJ1-3; D gene uncertain. Trimming pared 7 bases from V and 0 bases from J, leaving 10 bases between. The CDR3 extends over 14 amino acids. Written as DNA, the CDR3 is TGTGCCAGCAACCGGACTTTCTCTGGAAACACCATATATTTT. Translated: CASNRTFSGNTIYF.

The chain has TRBV9 and TRBJ2-7; 7 bases match TRBD1. Germline CDR1 is SGDLS and CDR2 is YYNGEE. V lost 3 bases, J lost 5 bases, and 11 bases stayed unmatched. This CDR3 has 15 residues. The CDR3 sequence is CASSAKGAPRDEQYF. The CDR3 DNA is TGTGCCAGCAGCGCCAAGGGGGCCCCGAGGGACGAGCAGTACTTC.

The table lists this clonotype with a few counts. The chain has TRBV19 and TRBJ2-3; D call uncertain. The V end lost 8 bases, the J end lost 5 bases, and 20 bases lay between the germline ends. The CDR3 covers 15 residues. CDR1 is LNHDA and CDR2 is SQIVND in the germline V gene (reference sequence). CDR3: CASSTDGRAVDTQYF. CDR3 bases: TGTGCCAGTTCTACCGACGGACGGGCCGTAGATACGCAGTATTTT.

This clonotype was found many times. V usage is TRBV5-1 and J usage is TRBJ2-3; tentatively, D is TRBD2 (6 bases). The CDR3 covers 15 residues. The germline V gene has CDR1 SGHRS and CDR2 YFSETQ. Trimming cost V 5 bases and J 0 bases, with 13 bases left between them. For the CDR3, the DNA is TGCGCCAGCAGGTACGGGACTCATAGCACAGATACGCAGTATTTT. This translates into CASRYGTHSTDTQYF.

The V gene is TRBV18, the J gene TRBJ1-1; D is perhaps TRBD1 (5 bases). The CDR3 has 15 residues. Germline assignment: CDR1 KGHSH and CDR2 LQKENI. The V end lost 3 bases, the J end lost 0 bases, and 11 bases lay between the germline ends. CDR3 region: CASSPGRTLNTEAFF. The CDR3 region has the DNA TGTGCCAGCTCACCGGGGCGCACCTTGAACACTGAAGCTTTCTTT.

This clonotype was recorded a few times. The chain uses TRBV6-5 and TRBJ2-2, with D perhaps matching TRBD1 (5 bases). The CDR3 loop spans 15 amino acids. Looked up from germline, CDR1 is MNHEY and CDR2 is SVGAGI. The V gene lost 6 bases and the J gene lost 6 bases, with 17 bases spanning the gap. The CDR3 DNA reads TGTGCCAGCAGATACCGGGCCCAGGGCGCCGGGGAGCTGTTTTTT. Translation gives CASRYRAQGAGELFF.

V is TRBV3-1 and J is TRBJ2-1; D gene ambiguous. This CDR3 region has 13 residues. V was shortened by 0 bases and J by 11 bases, with 11 bases between the two germline ends. Per germline, CDR1 LGHDT and CDR2 YNNKEL (reference sequence). The CDR3: CASSQDRGVKQFF. The CDR3 DNA is TGTGCCAGCAGCCAAGATCGCGGAGTCAAGCAGTTCTTC.

The chain carries TRBV5-1 and TRBJ2-5; unclear D gene. The V end was cut by 1 base, the J end by 1 base, with 8 bases between. This CDR3 comprises 14 residues. CDR1 and CDR2 from the germline V gene are SGHRS and YFSETQ. In DNA, the CDR3 is TGCGCCAGCAGCTTGCAGCGCCGCCAAGAGACCCAGTACTTC. Protein sequence: CASSLQRRQETQYF.

A note on this clonotype: An end of the junction does not agree with germline; a read error may underlie this. This chain joins TRBV5-1 and TRBJ2-7; D might be TRBD2 (5 bases). The CDR3 totals 15 residues. Germline CDR1 and CDR2: SGHRS and YFSETQ. CDR3 in amino acids: CASRLVPRVAYEQYF. In nucleotides, the CDR3 is TGCGCCAGCAGATTGGTACCGAGGGTGGCCTACGAGCAGTACTTC.

There are a few counts of this clonotype. The J gene is TRBJ2-1, the V gene TRBV30; 13 nucleotides align to TRBD2. The V segment lost 5 bases and the J segment 5 bases; nucleotides outside the gene matches: 15. This CDR3 is built from 18 residues. CDR1 and CDR2 from the germline V gene are GTSNPN and SVGIG (reference sequence). CDR3 nucleotides: TGTGCCTGGGGTGCTTTCAGACTAGCGGGAGGTGGGGACAATGAGCAGTTCTTC. Translated, it gives CAWGAFRLAGGGDNEQFF.

The chain links TRBV10-3 to TRBJ2-3, with D hard to call. CDR3 length equals 16 residues. Germline-derived CDR1 and CDR2 are ENHRY and SYGVKD. Trimming stripped 3 bases from V and 9 bases from J, with 22 bases between. The chain's CDR3 is CAISDALGEALPTQYF. DNA of the CDR3: TGTGCCATCAGTGATGCATTAGGTGAGGCCTTACCAACGCAGTATTTT.

This clonotype was seen a single time. The V and J genes are TRBV5-1 and TRBJ2-5; a weak D match, TRBD1 (5 bases). Germline lookup yields CDR1 SGHRS and CDR2 YFSETQ. The CDR3 sequence is 13 residues long. Trimming cost V 0 bases and J 10 bases, with 13 bases left between them. CDR3 DNA sequence: TGCGCCAGCAGCTTGGATAAAGGGGTGGTCCAGTACTTC. Protein: CASSLDKGVVQYF. Using reference TRBV5-1 and TRBJ2-5 for the parts outside the CDR3, the full variable domain is KAGVTQTPRYLIKTRGQQVTLSCSPISGHRSVSWYQQTPGQGLQFLFEYFSETQRNKGNFPGRFSGRQFSNSRSEMNVSTLELGDSALYLCASSLDKGVVQYFGPGTRLLVL.

This clonotype came up a few times. The gene calls are TRBV12-3 or TRBV12-4 and TRBJ1-1; maybe TRBD1 (6 bases). The CDR3 length is 13 residues. Deletions cut 8 bases from V and 1 base from J, with 11 bases between. DNA for the CDR3: TGTGCCAGCGGGGGGGCAGCGAACACTGAAGCTTTCTTT. Protein product: CASGGAANTEAFF.

This clonotype has more than one count but fewer than ten. The V and J genes are TRBV14 and TRBJ2-7; 10 bases line up with TRBD2. Germline loops: CDR1 SGHDN, CDR2 FVKESK. The length of the CDR3 is 14 residues. V lost 1 base to trimming and J lost 11 bases; unmatched junction nucleotides: 8. CDR3 in DNA: TGTGCCAGCAGCCAAGGGCCTAGCGGGGGCTTGGAGTACTTC. It translates to CASSQGPSGGLEYF.

In its sample, this clonotype was seen a few times. J is TRBJ2-2 and V is TRBV11-1; D call uncertain. Trimming shortened V by 2 bases and J by 0 bases, and 19 bases separated the two germline ends. The CDR3 totals 19 residues. From germline, CDR1 is SGHAT and CDR2 FQDESV (reference sequence). The chain's CDR3 is CASSLFYSVRNPNTGELFF. The DNA of the CDR3 is TGTGCCAGCAGCTTATTCTATTCCGTCCGAAACCCGAACACCGGGGAGCTGTTTTTT.

The sample holds a few counts of this clonotype. The chain is built from TRBV7-9 and TRBJ2-7; 9 bases agree with TRBD1. CDR1 is SEHNR, CDR2 FQNEAQ, per germline (reference sequence). The CDR3 has 14 amino acids. V was clipped by 5 bases and J by 3 bases; unmatched bases: 5. CDR3 in DNA: TGTGCCAGCAGCAAAAGACAGGGGGGCTACGAGCAGTACTTC. Protein product: CASSKRQGGYEQYF.

The chain combines TRBV11-2 with TRBJ2-3; a weak D match, TRBD1 (6 bases). The CDR3 is 20 residues long. V lost 1 base and J 4 bases, leaving 27 bases between the germline ends. Germline V gene sequence: CDR1 SGHAT, CDR2 FQNNGV. CDR3 protein: CASSLGFWGRGPAAADTQYF. The CDR3 region has the DNA TGTGCCAGCAGCTTAGGGTTCTGGGGGCGCGGTCCCGCCGCCGCAGATACGCAGTATTTT.